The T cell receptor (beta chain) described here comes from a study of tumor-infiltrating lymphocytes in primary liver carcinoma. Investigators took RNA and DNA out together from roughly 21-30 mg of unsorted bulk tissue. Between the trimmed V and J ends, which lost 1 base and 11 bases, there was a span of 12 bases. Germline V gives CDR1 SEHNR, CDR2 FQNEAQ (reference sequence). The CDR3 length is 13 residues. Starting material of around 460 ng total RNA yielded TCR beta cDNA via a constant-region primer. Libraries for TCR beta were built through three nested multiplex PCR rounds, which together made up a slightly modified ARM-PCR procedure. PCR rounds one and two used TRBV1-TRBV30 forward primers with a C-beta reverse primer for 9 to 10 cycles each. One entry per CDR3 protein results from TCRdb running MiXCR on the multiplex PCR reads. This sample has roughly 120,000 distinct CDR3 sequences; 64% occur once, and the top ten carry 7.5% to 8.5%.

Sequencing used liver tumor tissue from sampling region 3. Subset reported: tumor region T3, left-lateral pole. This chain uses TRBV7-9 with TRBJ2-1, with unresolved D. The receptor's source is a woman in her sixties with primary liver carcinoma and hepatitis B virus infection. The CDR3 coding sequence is TGTGCCAGCAGCTTAGGTAGTCCGATGAAGCAGTTCTTC. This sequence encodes CASSLGSPMKQFF. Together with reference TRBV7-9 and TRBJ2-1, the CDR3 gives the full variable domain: DTGVSQNPRHKITKRGQNVTFRCDPISEHNRLYWYRQTLGQGPEFLTYFQNEAQLEKSRLLSDRFSAERPKGSFSTLEIQRTEQGDSAMYLCASSLGSPMKQFFGPGTRLTVL.